This T cell receptor (beta chain) came from a study of blood T cell repertoires in COVID-19. Per the authors' pipeline: Estimates of nucleated cell counts were drawn from the amplification of reference gene primers. Using immunoSEQ multiplex PCR, the repertoire was profiled, and TCRdb retains in-frame clones only, with some absent. That table furnishes V, J and clone size, whereas the DNA furnished D and trimming. The sample lists some 670,000 clones; about nine tenths were seen once. The germline CDR1 and CDR2 sequences are MNHEY and SVGEGT. V lost 2 bases and J lost 8; bases outside the gene matches: 8. CDR3 size: 15 residues.

The sample was peripheral blood. The V and J genes are TRBV6-2 or TRBV6-3 and TRBJ2-1; 8 bases line up with TRBD1. The sequence was collected from a woman between 18 and 29 years old with acute or convalescent COVID-19. CDR3 amino acids: CASSYGTGDYDEQFF. The CDR3 coding sequence is TGTGCCAGCAGTTACGGGACAGGAGATTACGATGAGCAGTTCTTC.